The 9 T cell receptor beta chains presented below share a single source sample, sequenced in a study of shared clonotypes between healthy human individuals. CD45RO-negative CD8 cells positively selected for CCR7 made up the naive population, which excluded terminally differentiated effector memory CD45RA+ cells. Method: immunoSEQ multiplex PCR; TCRdb's copy keeps in-frame clones and lacks some. The sample holds millions of clones, about 95% seen once. The source material was naive CD8+ T cells sorted from blood. These receptors came from a man aged 18 to 29 in good health.

The chain joins TRBV6-1 to TRBJ1-5; maybe TRBD1 (5 bases). Germline CDR1 and CDR2: MNHNS and SASEGT. CDR3 length: 16 residues. Trimming took off 2 bases at V and 2 bases at J, with 13 bases between the two ends. Here the CDR3 reads CASSEWGGVGNQPQHF. In nucleotides, the CDR3 is TGTGCCAGCAGTGAATGGGGGGGGGTTGGCAATCAGCCCCAGCATTTT.

The gene calls are TRBV5-6 and TRBJ2-1, with D unclear. The V and J ends lost 6 bases and 2 bases respectively, with 15 bases between them. The CDR3 totals 15 residues. CDR1 and CDR2 from the germline V gene are SGHDT and YYEEEE. CDR3 in amino acids: CASNPQEHPYNEQFF. In DNA form, the CDR3 reads TGTGCCAGCAACCCACAAGAACACCCCTACAATGAGCAGTTCTTC. Using reference TRBV5-6 and TRBJ2-1 for the parts outside the CDR3, the full variable domain is DAGVTQSPTHLIKTRGQQVTLRCSPKSGHDTVSWYQQALGQGPQFIFQYYEEEERQRGNFPDRFSGHQFPNYSSELNVNALLLGDSALYLCASNPQEHPYNEQFFGPGTRLTVL.

As to this clone: This specimen includes other DNA sequences encoding the same CDR3. The genes are TRBV7-8 and TRBJ2-7; 7 nucleotides line up with TRBD2. This CDR3 has 15 residues. CDR1 is SGHVS and CDR2 is FQNEAQ in the germline V gene. J lost 1 base, V lost 3 bases, and 6 bases had no gene match. CDR3 bases: TGTGCCAGCAGCTTGGGTCAGGGACTATCCTACGAGCAGTACTTC. It translates to CASSLGQGLSYEQYF. The variable domain in full, completed from reference TRBV7-8 and TRBJ2-7, reads GAGVSQSPRYKVAKRGQDVALRCDPISGHVSLFWYQQALGQGPEFLTYFQNEAQLDKSGLPSDRFFAERPEGSVSTLKIQRTQQEDSAVYLCASSLGQGLSYEQYFGPGTRLTVT.

DNA for the CDR3: TGTGCCAGCAGCTCAGGGGGGCCTGGGAATCAGCCCCAGCATTTT. This translates into CASSSGGPGNQPQHF. This rearrangement joins TRBV13 to TRBJ1-5; the match to TRBD1 covers 7 bases. Germline trimming cut 4 bases from V and 4 bases from J; bases unmatched to any gene: 7. CDR3 length equals 15 residues. Looked up from germline, CDR1 is PRHDT and CDR2 is FYEKMQ (reference sequence).

The J gene is TRBJ1-2, the V gene TRBV30, with 9 bases matching TRBD1. CDR1 and CDR2 from the germline V gene are GTSNPN and SVGIG (reference sequence). The CDR3 sequence is 15 residues long. J was trimmed by 7 bases and V by 2 bases; bases with no gene match: 11. CDR3 loop: CAWSHTPGQGSGYTF. The CDR3 bases are TGTGCCTGGAGTCACACCCCGGGACAGGGAAGTGGCTACACCTTC.

This clone appeared a few times. This chain uses TRBV11-3 with TRBJ1-1, with D unresolved. Trimming stripped 4 bases from V and 3 bases from J, with 9 bases between. The CDR3 is 13 amino acids. Looked up from germline, CDR1 is SGHNT and CDR2 is YENEEA. Here the CDR3 DNA reads TGTGCCAGCAGCTATGGAGAGTACACTGAAGCTTTCTTT. Translated: CASSYGEYTEAFF.

The rearrangement uses TRBV2 and TRBJ1-1; no clear D. The CDR3 covers 13 residues. Looked up from germline, CDR1 is SNHLY and CDR2 is FYNNEI. V was shortened by 5 bases and J by 6 bases, with 13 bases between the two germline ends. The DNA for the CDR3 is TGTGCCAGCAGTCCCCATGGGCAGCCTGAAGCTTTCTTT. Encoded protein: CASSPHGQPEAFF.

This chain connects TRBV6-5 to TRBJ1-5; D perhaps matches TRBD1 (5 bases). Germline CDR1 is MNHEY and CDR2 is SVGAGI. V shed 2 bases and J shed 4 bases, with 15 bases lying between them. There are 16 residues in the CDR3. This CDR3 is CASSYTPDTPNQPQHF. CDR3 sequence (DNA): TGTGCCAGCAGTTACACCCCGGACACCCCGAATCAGCCCCAGCATTTT.

This clone was detected only a few times. V usage is TRBV5-1 and J usage is TRBJ1-2, with D perhaps matching TRBD1 (5 bases). V lost 4 bases and J 3 bases, leaving 22 bases between the germline ends. CDR1 SGHRS and CDR2 YFSETQ come from the germline V gene. This CDR3 region has 17 residues. CDR3 protein: CASSTGGQGRGDYGYTF. The CDR3 nucleotides read TGCGCCAGCAGCACTGGGGGTCAGGGCCGAGGGGACTATGGCTACACCTTC.